The 28 T cell receptor beta chains reported below all come from one sample, sequenced in a study of human T cells and chemical hapten exposure. Each CDR3 protein is one row after TCRdb ran MiXCR on the RACE reads. The data show some 52,000 distinct CDR3 sequences, roughly 10% seen once. Indicated time point: patch test 3, about 24 weeks after DPC sensitization. Treatment in this sample: therapeutic diphenylcyclopropenone sensitization with weekly scalp DPC. This specimen consisted of whole blood, obtained in connection with sensitization to the hapten diphenylcyclopropenone (DPC). These receptors were obtained from a middle-aged woman with alopecia areata. Some clones in this sample may be carry-over from other donors' samples.

In this sample, this clonotype turned up once. One end of the junction is discordant with germline, which a read error may explain. The V call is TRBV5-1, the J call TRBJ2-1, with a weak D call TRBD1 (5 bases). This CDR3 is built from 15 residues. Germline CDR1 is SGHRS and CDR2 is YFSETQ. The CDR3 nucleotides read TGCGCCAGCAGCTTGGCAGGGCCGGTAAACAATGGGCAGTTCTTC. Its protein is CASSLAGPVNNGQFF.

In DNA form, the CDR3 reads TGTGCCAGCAGTTATCAGACAGGTCGGTCTGGGGCCAACGTCCTGACTTTC. It translates to CASSYQTGRSGANVLTF. The chain joins TRBV6-5 to TRBJ2-6; perhaps TRBD1 as D (6 bases). V lost 3 bases, J lost 1 base, and 13 bases lay in between. The germline V gene has CDR1 MNHEY and CDR2 SVGAGI. CDR3 length equals 17 residues.

This clonotype came up a few times. The chain uses TRBV11-1 and TRBJ2-2, with 7 nucleotides matching TRBD1. This CDR3 has 14 residues. The germline CDR1 and CDR2 sequences are SGHAT and FQDESV (reference sequence). The J segment lost 6 bases and the V segment lost 5 bases, leaving 6 bases of the junction unmatched. CDR3 in amino acids: CASSRDRVPGELFF. DNA for the CDR3: TGTGCCAGCAGCCGCGACAGGGTTCCCGGGGAGCTGTTTTTT.

This clonotype occurred a few times. This chain joins TRBV18 and TRBJ1-2; D unclear. The CDR3 is made up of 14 amino acids. The germline gives CDR1 KGHSH, CDR2 LQKENI. The V end was cut by 0 bases, the J end by 6 bases, with 11 bases between. This CDR3 is CASSPPGVLDGYTF. CDR3 nucleotide sequence: TGTGCCAGCTCACCACCAGGTGTTTTAGATGGCTACACCTTC.

This clonotype appeared a few times. V gene TRBV9 combines with J gene TRBJ1-3; 7 positions agree with TRBD1. The V gene end was trimmed by 3 bases and the J gene end by 0 bases; junction bases not matched to a gene: 0. The CDR3 spans 14 residues. In germline, CDR1 is SGDLS, CDR2 YYNGEE. The CDR3 DNA sequence: TGTGCCAGCAGCGGACAGGGCTCTGGAAACACCATATATTTT. It yields the protein CASSGQGSGNTIYF.

The genes are TRBV21-1 and TRBJ2-7; the tabulated D call, TRBD1, remains unverified against the DNA. TRBV21-1 is shown as a pseudogene. The CDR3 has 15 amino acids. Here the CDR3 reads CASSIRDRGPYEQYF. CDR3 nucleotide sequence: TGTGCCAGCAGCATCCGGGACAGGGGGCCCTACGAGCAGTACTTC.

This clonotype was detected ten times or more. The rearrangement uses TRBV5-4 and TRBJ1-6, with D possibly matching TRBD1 (6 bases). The germline V and J ends were trimmed by 0 bases and 6 bases, with 7 bases remaining between them. CDR1 SGHNT and CDR2 YYREEE come from the germline V gene (reference sequence). This CDR3 is 14 amino acids long. The CDR3 here is CASSLDRVNSPLHF. The CDR3 coding sequence is TGTGCCAGCAGCTTGGACAGGGTTAATTCACCCCTCCACTTT.

Ten or more counts support this clonotype. The CDR3 DNA reads as TGTGCCAGCAGCCCCGAAACAGGGTACGCTGAAGCTTTCTTT. Amino acids: CASSPETGYAEAFF. V is TRBV5-5 and J is TRBJ1-1, with TRBD1 as a possible D gene (6 bases). The germline V gene encodes CDR1 SGHKS and CDR2 YYEKEE (reference sequence). V lost 4 bases, J lost 6 bases, and 16 bases lay in between. This CDR3 is built from 14 residues.

The sample holds many counts of this clonotype. The V call is TRBV7-2, the J call TRBJ1-4, with D unresolved. From germline, CDR1 is SGHTA and CDR2 FQGNSA. This CDR3 is built from 13 residues. With 4 bases removed from V and 8 bases from J, the gap between germline ends came to 11 bases. CDR3 coding DNA: TGTGCCAGCAGCTCAGAGACACGGGAAAAACTGTTTTTT. Encoded protein: CASSSETREKLFF.

This chain connects TRBV6-6 to TRBJ2-2; D not certain. Looked up from germline, CDR1 is MNHNY and CDR2 is SVGAGI (reference sequence). This CDR3 is 10 amino acids long. V gave up 8 bases and J gave up 5 bases, with 3 bases separating them. Here the CDR3 DNA reads TGTGCCAGCCCTACCGGGGAGCTGTTTTTT. Protein: CASPTGELFF.

The sample holds a few counts of this clonotype. This chain uses TRBV4-1 with TRBJ2-3; 7 bases are a match to TRBD2. J was trimmed by 2 bases and V by 0 bases; bases with no gene match: 5. Germline V lookup: CDR1 MGHRA, CDR2 YSYEKL. The CDR3 is 16 residues long. This chain's CDR3 is CASSQEQRGPTDTQYF. The CDR3 DNA is TGCGCCAGCAGCCAAGAGCAGCGGGGCCCCACAGATACGCAGTATTTT.

This clonotype was found a few times. This sequence joins TRBV20-1 and TRBJ1-1; no firm D call. The V gene's germline CDR1 is DFQATT and CDR2 SNEGSKA (reference sequence). V shed 6 bases and J shed 0 bases, with 26 bases lying between them. There are 18 residues in the CDR3. CDR3 DNA: TGCAGTGCCCTGCCGTCAGAAAGCGGTCTTATGATGAACACTGAAGCTTTCTTT. Protein product: CSALPSESGLMMNTEAFF.

V is TRBV19 and J is TRBJ2-3, with D unclear. Germline V CDR1 and CDR2: LNHDA, SQIVND (reference sequence). The V and J ends lost 8 bases and 1 base respectively, with 7 bases between them. The CDR3 runs to 12 residues. The CDR3, as DNA: TGTGCCAGTGGGCCAGGCACAGATACGCAGTATTTT. Its translation: CASGPGTDTQYF.

The gene calls are TRBV29-1 and TRBJ2-2; D uncertain. In germline, CDR1 is SQVTM, CDR2 ANQGSEA. Trimming stripped 8 bases from V and 5 bases from J, with 15 bases between. The CDR3 covers 13 residues. The CDR3 sequence is CSILTPHTGELFF. The DNA of the CDR3 is TGCAGCATCTTAACCCCCCATACCGGGGAGCTGTTTTTT.

This clonotype was recorded a few times. The chain has TRBV9 and TRBJ1-1; D unclear. Per the germline V gene, CDR1 is SGDLS and CDR2 is YYNGEE. The CDR3 extends over 14 amino acids. The V end was cut by 0 bases, the J end by 1 base, with 7 bases between. CDR3 in amino acids: CASSVVAENTEAFF. In nucleotides, the CDR3 is TGTGCCAGCAGCGTAGTGGCAGAGAACACTGAAGCTTTCTTT.

CDR3 DNA sequence: TGTGCCAGCAGTTACGCCTTTGGAGTCGGAGACATTCAGTACTTC. Encoded protein: CASSYAFGVGDIQYF. The chain combines TRBV6-2 or TRBV6-3 with TRBJ2-4; D unclear. There are 15 residues in the CDR3. CDR1 and CDR2 from the germline V gene are MNHEY and SVGEGT. The ends were cut back, 2 bases at V and 8 bases at J, with 16 bases in the middle.

The chain is built from TRBV7-8 and TRBJ1-5; 12 bases fit TRBD1. The germline V gene encodes CDR1 SGHVS and CDR2 FQNEAQ. V lost 5 bases and J lost 6; bases outside the gene matches: 2. The CDR3 sequence is 14 residues long. This CDR3 is CASSRDRGPQPQHF. CDR3 sequence (DNA): TGTGCCAGCAGCCGGGACAGGGGGCCTCAGCCCCAGCATTTT.

V usage is TRBV6-2 or TRBV6-3 and J usage is TRBJ2-3; 9 bases are a match to TRBD2. Trimming at V came to 8 bases and at J to 1 base, leaving 10 bases not matched to a gene. Germline V gene data show CDR1 as MNHEY and CDR2 as SVGEGT. The CDR3 runs to 16 residues. This chain's CDR3 is CASRWAGGLGTDTQYF. The CDR3 nucleotides are TGTGCCAGCCGTTGGGCGGGGGGGCTTGGCACAGATACGCAGTATTTT.

This clonotype was observed many times. The V gene is TRBV12-3 or TRBV12-4, the J gene TRBJ2-2, with D possibly being TRBD1 (6 bases). The length of the CDR3 is 14 residues. Trimming shortened V by 6 bases and J by 2 bases, and 10 bases separated the two germline ends. CDR3 residues: CASRLQGNTGELFF. The CDR3 DNA is TGTGCCAGCAGATTACAGGGTAACACCGGGGAGCTGTTTTTT.

In its sample, this clonotype was seen a few times. The CDR3 is CASSAGDNTEAFF. CDR3 nucleotide sequence: TGTGCCAGCAGTGCGGGTGATAACACTGAAGCTTTCTTT. The rearrangement uses TRBV7-9 and TRBJ1-1; D gene uncertain. Germline CDR1 reads SEHNR; CDR2 reads FQNEAQ (reference sequence). Trimming cost V 6 bases and J 2 bases, with 10 bases left between them. The CDR3 loop spans 13 amino acids.

This chain links TRBV7-7 with TRBJ2-7; D may be TRBD1 or TRBD2 (5 bases each). This CDR3 spans 13 amino acids. The germline gives CDR1 SSHAT, CDR2 FNYEAQ (reference sequence). V was cut by 5 bases and J by 2 bases, with 10 bases left in between. The CDR3 reads CASSRDGTYEQYF. CDR3 sequence (DNA): TGTGCCAGCAGCCGGGACGGTACCTACGAGCAGTACTTC.

CDR3 residues: CASSPGGDTEAFF. The CDR3 nucleotides are TGTGCCAGCAGTCCTGGGGGGGATACTGAAGCTTTCTTT. This chain uses TRBV7-3 with TRBJ1-1, with TRBD1 as a possible D gene (5 bases). The CDR3 consists of 13 residues. Germline CDR1 reads SGHTA; CDR2 reads FQGTGA. V was pared by 6 bases and J by 5 bases, with 13 bases between.

In the case of this clonotype: With a much larger clone just one base away, this may be a read error. The chain combines TRBV3-1 with TRBJ2-5; D unclear. V was pared by 0 bases and J by 2 bases, with 16 bases between. The CDR3 is 17 residues long. Germline V lookup: CDR1 LGHDT, CDR2 YNNKEL (reference sequence). The CDR3 DNA follows: TGTGCCAGCAGCCAAGATATTGGGGAAGCGTATCAAGAGACCCAGTACTTC. Amino acid sequence: CASSQDIGEAYQETQYF.

The sample holds many counts of this clonotype. This chain connects TRBV6-2 or TRBV6-3 to TRBJ2-6; D call uncertain. The V gene's germline CDR1 is MNHEY and CDR2 SVGEGT. The CDR3 runs 15 residues. V was shortened by 6 bases and J by 0 bases, with 9 bases between the two germline ends. CDR3 amino acids: CASSPVGSGANVLTF. The CDR3 DNA reads TGTGCCAGCAGCCCTGTGGGCTCTGGGGCCAACGTCCTGACTTTC.

V and J are TRBV29-1 and TRBJ1-6; tentatively, D is TRBD1 (5 bases). CDR1 is SQVTM, CDR2 ANQGSEA, per germline. The CDR3 runs 13 residues. Deletions cut 3 bases from V and 5 bases from J, with 8 bases between. The chain's CDR3 is CSVDPGNNSPLHF. CDR3 DNA: TGCAGCGTTGACCCAGGGAATAATTCACCCCTCCACTTT.

This chain links TRBV20-1 with TRBJ2-1; 11 positions agree with TRBD1. The V gene end was trimmed by 0 bases and the J gene end by 6 bases; junction bases not matched to a gene: 10. The CDR3 extends over 17 amino acids. Per the germline V gene, CDR1 is DFQATT and CDR2 is SNEGSKA (reference sequence). Here the CDR3 reads CSARDDRTGGLGNEQFF. The CDR3 nucleotides read TGCAGTGCTAGAGATGATCGGACAGGGGGCTTAGGCAATGAGCAGTTCTTC.

This clonotype was picked up many times. CDR3 protein: CASSLGPRGLTDTQYF. CDR3 sequence (DNA): TGCGCCAGCAGCTTAGGGCCTAGGGGACTCACAGATACGCAGTATTTT. V and J are TRBV5-1 and TRBJ2-3, with a possible D match to TRBD2 (6 bases). The CDR3 is 16 amino acids. Trimming shortened V by 2 bases and J by 2 bases, and 15 bases separated the two germline ends. Germline V gene sequence: CDR1 SGHRS, CDR2 YFSETQ. The variable domain in full, completed from reference TRBV5-1 and TRBJ2-3, reads KAGVTQTPRYLIKTRGQQVTLSCSPISGHRSVSWYQQTPGQGLQFLFEYFSETQRNKGNFPGRFSGRQFSNSRSEMNVSTLELGDSALYLCASSLGPRGLTDTQYFGPGTRLTVL.

In its sample, this clonotype was seen a few times. This chain uses TRBV21-1 with TRBJ2-7. TRBV21-1 is annotated as a pseudogene. The CDR3 runs to 15 residues. CDR3 sequence reads: CASSKVACLIYEQYF. The CDR3 nucleotides read TGTGCCAGCAGCAAAGTTGCGTGTTTAATTTACGAGCAGTACTTC.